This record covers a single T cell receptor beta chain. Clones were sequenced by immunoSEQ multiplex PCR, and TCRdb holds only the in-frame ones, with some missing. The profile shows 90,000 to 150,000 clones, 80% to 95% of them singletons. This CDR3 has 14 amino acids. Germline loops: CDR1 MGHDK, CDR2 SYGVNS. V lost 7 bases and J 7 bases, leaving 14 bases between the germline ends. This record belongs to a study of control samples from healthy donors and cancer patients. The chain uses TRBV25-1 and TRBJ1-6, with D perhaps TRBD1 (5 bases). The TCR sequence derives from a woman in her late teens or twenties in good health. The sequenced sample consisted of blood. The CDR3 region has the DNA TGTGCCAGCACCCGGGGGGGGAACAATTCACCCCTCCACTTT. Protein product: CASTRGGNNSPLHF.